The 23 T cell receptor beta chains reported below all come from one sample, sequenced in a study of blood T cell repertoires in COVID-19. Generated by immunoSEQ multiplex PCR, the TCRdb table keeps only in-frame clones and is missing some. The table has approximately 250,000 clones, approximately 80% seen once; the top ten hold around 9.2%. Sequencing was performed on peripheral blood. These receptors came from a human donor in a cohort sampled during active COVID-19.

The chain links TRBV6-2 or TRBV6-3 to TRBJ2-7; 8 bases match TRBD2. The V segment lost 2 bases and the J segment 6 bases; nucleotides outside the gene matches: 6. The CDR3 has 14 amino acids. Germline V gene sequence: CDR1 MNHEY, CDR2 SVGEGT. The CDR3 DNA is TGTGCCAGCAGTTACCCCCCCGGGGGGGGCGAGCAGTACTTC. This encodes CASSYPPGGGEQYF.

This chain links TRBV5-4 with TRBJ2-3, with 15 bases fitting TRBD2. V lost 4 bases to trimming and J lost 5 bases; unmatched junction nucleotides: 5. The CDR3 is 16 residues long. Germline-derived CDR1 and CDR2 are SGHNT and YYREEE (reference sequence). The CDR3 is CASSRTSGGAIDTQYF. CDR3 DNA sequence: TGTGCCAGCAGCAGGACTAGCGGGGGGGCCATAGATACGCAGTATTTT.

This chain links TRBV29-1 with TRBJ2-2; D might be TRBD2 (5 bases). The CDR3 contains 13 residues. V was pared by 1 base and J by 5 bases, with 8 bases between. The germline V gene has CDR1 SQVTM and CDR2 ANQGSEA. The CDR3 DNA reads as TGCAGCGTTGAAGCTAGCCGAACCGGGGAGCTGTTTTTT. Translating gives CSVEASRTGELFF.

The rearrangement links TRBV9 to TRBJ2-4; 7 bases match TRBD2. The CDR3 length is 16 residues. Trimming at V came to 4 bases and at J to 2 bases, leaving 9 bases not matched to a gene. Germline CDR1 is SGDLS and CDR2 is YYNGEE. The CDR3 DNA is TGTGCCAGCAGCCCTTGGGAGGGAGGAACCAAAAACATTCAGTACTTC. This translates into CASSPWEGGTKNIQYF.

V gene TRBV18 combines with J gene TRBJ2-2, with D tentatively TRBD2 (5 bases). CDR1 KGHSH and CDR2 LQKENI come from the germline V gene. The CDR3 is made up of 14 amino acids. The germline V and J ends were trimmed by 3 bases and 2 bases, with 7 bases remaining between them. CDR3 region: CASSPGVNTGELFF. The CDR3 nucleotides read TGTGCCAGCTCACCGGGAGTCAACACCGGGGAGCTGTTTTTT.

The chain couples TRBV11-2 to TRBJ1-6; D possibly corresponds to TRBD1 (6 bases). This CDR3 is built from 15 residues. Germline values: CDR1 SGHAT, CDR2 FQNNGV. Trimming pared 4 bases from V and 9 bases from J, leaving 16 bases between. In DNA, the CDR3 is TGTGCCAGCAGCTCTGGGGGCAGTATCGTTTCACCCCTCCACTTT. It specifies CASSSGGSIVSPLHF. The whole variable domain, filled in from reference TRBV11-2 and TRBJ1-6, reads EAGVAQSPRYKIIEKRQSVAFWCNPISGHATLYWYQQILGQGPKLLIQFQNNGVVDDSQLPKDRFSAERLKGVDSTLKIQPAKLEDSAVYLCASSSGGSIVSPLHFGNGTRLTVT.

The chain combines TRBV5-1 with TRBJ2-1, with TRBD2 identical over 14 bases. Germline CDR1 is SGHRS and CDR2 is YFSETQ. J lost 3 bases, V lost 3 bases, and 8 bases had no gene match. The CDR3 covers 18 residues. The chain's CDR3 is CASSSRTSGGRLYNEQFF. CDR3 coding DNA: TGCGCCAGCAGCTCGCGGACTAGCGGGGGGCGGCTCTACAATGAGCAGTTCTTC.

V is TRBV5-4 and J is TRBJ2-1, with 7 bases matching TRBD2. This CDR3 contains 15 residues. Germline-derived CDR1 and CDR2 are SGHNT and YYREEE (reference sequence). V dropped 9 bases and J dropped 0; count of bases not matched to a gene: 9. The chain's CDR3 is CATGGLPSSYNEQFF. Here the CDR3 DNA reads TGTGCCACCGGGGGACTACCGAGCTCCTACAATGAGCAGTTCTTC.

This clone was found once. This chain links TRBV18 with TRBJ1-4, with 9 bases identical to TRBD1. J lost 0 bases, V lost 11 bases, and 13 bases had no gene match. Germline CDR1 and CDR2: KGHSH and LQKENI. The CDR3 covers 17 residues. The CDR3 nucleotides are TGTGCCGCTAAACAGGGGGCAAAACTTTCAACTAATGAAAAACTGTTTTTT. This gives the protein CAAKQGAKLSTNEKLFF.

The CDR3 is CASSANRGSTEAFF. The DNA for the CDR3 is TGTGCCAGCAGCGCCAACAGGGGATCGACTGAAGCTTTCTTT. V usage is TRBV7-9 and J usage is TRBJ1-1; 7 bases line up with TRBD1. Germline-derived CDR1 and CDR2 are SEHNR and FQNEAQ (reference sequence). Unmatched junction bases numbered 8, after V lost 5 bases and J lost 5 bases. The CDR3 is made up of 14 amino acids. The variable domain in full, completed from reference TRBV7-9 and TRBJ1-1, reads DTGVSQNPRHKITKRGQNVTFRCDPISEHNRLYWYRQTLGQGPEFLTYFQNEAQLEKSRLLSDRFSAERPKGSFSTLEIQRTEQGDSAMYLCASSANRGSTEAFFGQGTRLTVV.

A few counts support this clone. The chain carries TRBV28 and TRBJ1-3, with TRBD1 as a possible D gene (6 bases). Germline assignment: CDR1 MDHEN and CDR2 SYDVKM. V shed 1 base and J shed 0 bases, with 16 bases lying between them. CDR3 length: 18 residues. The CDR3 nucleotides are TGTGCCAGCAGTTTATTTTGGACAGCTGTTGGCTCTGGAAACACCATATATTTT. Its translation: CASSLFWTAVGSGNTIYF.

The chain recombines TRBV6-5 with TRBJ2-5; possible D gene TRBD2, 5 bases. Trimming removed 0 bases from V and 5 bases from J, with 16 bases in between. Germline V CDR1 and CDR2: MNHEY, SVGAGI. This CDR3 region has 16 residues. CDR3 sequence (DNA): TGTGCCAGCAGTTACTCGCCGGCTAGCTGGTGGGAGACCCAGTACTTC. It encodes CASSYSPASWWETQYF.

This clone turned up a few times. The chain employs TRBV4-1 and TRBJ2-1; TRBD2 matches at 10 bases. The V gene's germline CDR1 is MGHRA and CDR2 YSYEKL. Unmatched junction bases numbered 7, after V lost 4 bases and J lost 4 bases. This CDR3 contains 16 residues. The CDR3 DNA is TGCGCCAGCAGCCGCCTGCTAGCGGGGGAGTACAATGAGCAGTTCTTC. This gives the protein CASSRLLAGEYNEQFF.

The chain recombines TRBV28 with TRBJ2-7, with 11 bases lining up with TRBD1. Germline V gene sequence: CDR1 MDHEN, CDR2 SYDVKM. The CDR3 is 15 residues long. Trimming at V came to 4 bases and at J to 4 bases, leaving 6 bases not matched to a gene. CDR3 nucleotide sequence: TGTGCCAGCAGTTCCCGGGACAGGGGGTATTACGAGCAGTACTTC. Residues: CASSSRDRGYYEQYF.

The rearrangement links TRBV7-9 to TRBJ2-7; D is ambiguous. The CDR3 sequence is 12 residues long. Trimming removed 6 bases at V and 10 bases at J, with 16 bases between. The V gene's germline CDR1 is SEHNR and CDR2 FQNEAQ (reference sequence). In DNA form, the CDR3 reads TGTGCCAGCAGAAGTAGTGAGGCGGCCCAGTACTTC. Amino acids: CASRSSEAAQYF. Full variable domain (rest looked up from reference TRBV7-9 and TRBJ2-7): DTGVSQNPRHKITKRGQNVTFRCDPISEHNRLYWYRQTLGQGPEFLTYFQNEAQLEKSRLLSDRFSAERPKGSFSTLEIQRTEQGDSAMYLCASRSSEAAQYFGPGTRLTVT.

The CDR3 nucleotides read TGCGCCAGCAGCTTGGAGTTGCTAGCCGGGGAGCTGTTTTTT. Amino acids: CASSLELLAGELFF. The gene calls are TRBV5-1 and TRBJ2-2, with no clear D. Trimming cost V 0 bases and J 6 bases, with 9 bases left between them. The CDR3 loop spans 14 amino acids. CDR1 is SGHRS, CDR2 YFSETQ, per germline.

The chain carries TRBV25-1 and TRBJ2-7; possible D gene TRBD2, 7 bases. The CDR3 runs to 13 residues. Germline V gene data show CDR1 as MGHDK and CDR2 as SYGVNS. Trimming stripped 3 bases from V and 3 bases from J, with 9 bases between. CDR3 DNA: TGTGCCAGCAGTGATAGGGGGGGCTACGAGCAGTACTTC. Amino acids: CASSDRGGYEQYF.

The V call is TRBV15, the J call TRBJ2-7; no definite D call. Germline lookup yields CDR1 LNHNV and CDR2 YYDKDF (reference sequence). V gave up 3 bases and J gave up 3 bases, with 15 bases separating them. The length of the CDR3 is 15 residues. This CDR3 is CATSRPGGTYYEQYF. The CDR3 bases are TGTGCCACCAGCAGGCCTGGCGGCACCTACTACGAGCAGTACTTC.

The chain is built from TRBV27 and TRBJ1-2; 9 nucleotides agree with TRBD1. V lost 5 bases and J lost 6; bases outside the gene matches: 10. The CDR3 has 15 amino acids. The germline V gene encodes CDR1 MNHEY and CDR2 SMNVEV (reference sequence). CDR3 DNA sequence: TGTGCCAGCAGTCCACTTTGGGGACAGGGCCATGGCTACACCTTC. Its translation: CASSPLWGQGHGYTF.

This chain links TRBV15 with TRBJ1-3, with D unclear. The germline V gene has CDR1 LNHNV and CDR2 YYDKDF (reference sequence). Trimming left V 4 bases short and J 0 bases short, with 10 bases between. CDR3 size: 15 residues. CDR3 protein: CATSTRTSSGNTIYF. In DNA form, the CDR3 reads TGTGCCACCAGCACCCGCACGAGCTCTGGAAACACCATATATTTT. Complete variable domain (other parts from reference TRBV15 and TRBJ1-3): DAMVIQNPRYQVTQFGKPVTLSCSQTLNHNVMYWYQQKSSQAPKLLFHYYDKDFNNEADTPDNFQSRRPNTSFCFLDIRSPGLGDTAMYLCATSTRTSSGNTIYFGEGSWLTVV.

This chain uses TRBV9 with TRBJ1-4, with TRBD1 matching 8 bases. This CDR3 has 16 residues. V trimming: 0 bases; J trimming: 12 bases; junction bases outside the gene matches: 13. Germline V gives CDR1 SGDLS, CDR2 YYNGEE. CDR3 DNA: TGTGCCAGCAGCGTAGGATGGGGGACAGGCGGCAGAGAACTGTTTTTT. Amino acids: CASSVGWGTGGRELFF.

The J gene is TRBJ1-1, the V gene TRBV2, with D perhaps matching TRBD1 (6 bases). CDR3 length: 14 residues. V lost 8 bases, J lost 4 bases, and 17 bases lay in between. Germline CDR1 is SNHLY and CDR2 is FYNNEI. The chain's CDR3 is CASGGQSLGTEAFF. The CDR3 DNA reads TGTGCCAGCGGCGGACAGTCTTTGGGCACTGAAGCTTTCTTT. Full variable domain (outside the CDR3, taken from reference TRBV2 and TRBJ1-1): EPEVTQTPSHQVTQMGQEVILRCVPISNHLYFYWYRQILGQKVEFLVSFYNNEISEKSEIFDDQFSVERPDGSNFTLKIRSTKLEDSAMYFCASGGQSLGTEAFFGQGTRLTVV.

The chain's CDR3 is CSGKGAIRNEQFF. CDR3 DNA: TGCAGCGGTAAGGGGGCCATCAGGAATGAGCAGTTCTTC. The chain carries TRBV29-1 and TRBJ2-1; 7 bases line up with TRBD1. CDR1 is SQVTM, CDR2 ANQGSEA, per germline. This CDR3 contains 13 residues. Trimming removed 7 bases from V and 7 bases from J; junction bases left unmatched: 10.